What follows are 25 T cell receptor beta chains derived from one specimen sequenced in a study of OX40 agonist ivuxolimab in advanced cancers. TCRdb's table, derived via immunoSEQ multiplex PCR, lists solely in-frame clones and lacks some. The sample yields some 55,000 clones, 80% seen once. Specimen: CD4+ or CD8+ T cells sorted from blood, collected in a trial of the OX40 agonist ivuxolimab. All receptors derive from an adult with an advanced solid tumor such as melanoma, head and neck, liver or kidney cancer.

The chain's CDR3 is CASSLEGAGYGYTF. The CDR3 bases are TGCGCCAGCAGCTTGGAGGGGGCAGGCTATGGCTACACCTTC. The chain couples TRBV5-1 to TRBJ1-2, with TRBD1 matching 7 bases. Per germline, CDR1 SGHRS and CDR2 YFSETQ. The junction had 3 bases not matched to a gene; V was cut back by 0 bases and J by 4 bases. The CDR3 is 14 residues long.

The chain couples TRBV18 to TRBJ1-2; no reliable D call. Germline CDR1 reads KGHSH; CDR2 reads LQKENI. Trimming pared 2 bases from V and 2 bases from J, leaving 12 bases between. The CDR3 loop spans 15 amino acids. This CDR3 is CASSPVDGRNYGYTF. The CDR3 DNA follows: TGTGCCAGCTCACCAGTGGACGGGCGGAACTATGGCTACACCTTC.

The chain employs TRBV19 and TRBJ2-1; 11 nucleotides match TRBD2. The V segment lost 7 bases and the J segment 5 bases; nucleotides outside the gene matches: 16. The CDR3 spans 18 residues. Germline CDR1 LNHDA, CDR2 SQIVND (reference sequence). The CDR3: CASNSILAGDGLNNEQFF. DNA of the CDR3: TGTGCCAGTAACTCTATACTAGCGGGAGACGGTCTAAACAATGAGCAGTTCTTC.

The genes are TRBV2 and TRBJ1-5, with 11 positions matching TRBD1. From germline, CDR1 is SNHLY and CDR2 FYNNEI. CDR3 length: 16 residues. V was pared by 8 bases and J by 1 base, with 7 bases of the junction left unmatched. Here the CDR3 reads CASAGQGARSNQPQHF. DNA for the CDR3: TGTGCCAGCGCTGGACAGGGGGCGCGAAGCAATCAGCCCCAGCATTTT.

The rearrangement links TRBV6-5 to TRBJ1-2; D call uncertain. Germline CDR1 is MNHEY and CDR2 is SVGAGI. This CDR3 has 15 amino acids. Trimming stripped 7 bases from V and 2 bases from J, with 17 bases between. The DNA for the CDR3 is TGTGCCAGCAAACCAGGTGGACGGTCGAACTATGGCTACACCTTC. The encoded protein is CASKPGGRSNYGYTF.

The genes are TRBV11-2 and TRBJ1-5; no reliable D call. This CDR3 is 16 amino acids long. V dropped 1 base and J dropped 1 base, with 11 bases sitting between them. Germline lookup yields CDR1 SGHAT and CDR2 FQNNGV. The CDR3 region is CASSLAGGMSNQPQHF. The CDR3, as DNA: TGTGCCAGCAGCTTAGCTGGAGGGATGAGCAATCAGCCCCAGCATTTT.

The rearrangement links TRBV5-6 to TRBJ2-1, with TRBD2 matching 13 bases. The CDR3 sequence is 16 residues long. Germline V gene data show CDR1 as SGHDT and CDR2 as YYEEEE. V dropped 4 bases and J dropped 4; count of bases not matched to a gene: 5. CDR3 DNA: TGTGCCAGCAGCCAGGGACTAGCGGGGCTTTACAATGAGCAGTTCTTC. Translated, it gives CASSQGLAGLYNEQFF.

The chain carries TRBV27 and TRBJ2-7; 12 bases fit TRBD2. The CDR3 is 14 amino acids. V lost 5 bases to trimming and J lost 4 bases; unmatched junction nucleotides: 3. In germline, CDR1 is MNHEY, CDR2 SMNVEV (reference sequence). CDR3 sequence reads: CASSRGLAGYEQYF. CDR3 DNA sequence: TGTGCCAGCAGTCGGGGACTAGCGGGTTACGAGCAGTACTTC.

This clone occurred once. V is TRBV5-5 and J is TRBJ2-7; no clear D gene. Germline loops: CDR1 SGHKS, CDR2 YYEKEE (reference sequence). The ends were cut back, 6 bases at V and 2 bases at J, with 12 bases in the middle. This CDR3 is built from 13 residues. The CDR3 region has the DNA TGTGCCAGCATGCTGGCAGCCCCCTACGAGCAGTACTTC. Translated, it gives CASMLAAPYEQYF. The entire variable domain, with the rest obtained from reference TRBV5-5 and TRBJ2-7, is as follows: DAGVTQSPTHLIKTRGQQVTLRCSPISGHKSVSWYQQVLGQGPQFIFQYYEKEERGRGNFPDRFSARQFPNYSSELNVNALLLGDSALYLCASMLAAPYEQYFGPGTRLTVT.

V is TRBV6-5 and J is TRBJ2-7; D gene uncertain. This CDR3 comprises 13 residues. CDR1 is MNHEY, CDR2 SVGAGI, per germline. Trimming pared 5 bases from V and 2 bases from J, leaving 10 bases between. CDR3 DNA sequence: TGTGCCAGCAGTGACCCGGGCGCCTACGAGCAGTACTTC. Amino acid sequence: CASSDPGAYEQYF.

The chain employs TRBV6-4 and TRBJ2-7; D is possibly TRBD1 (5 bases). Looked up from germline, CDR1 is MRHNA and CDR2 is SNTAGT. This CDR3 is built from 15 residues. The V and J ends lost 7 bases and 5 bases respectively, with 21 bases between them. CDR3 region: CASNRLQGIAHEQYF. The CDR3 region has the DNA TGTGCCAGCAACCGACTGCAGGGAATTGCGCACGAGCAGTACTTC.

The chain couples TRBV5-1 to TRBJ2-7; the match to TRBD1 covers 7 bases. V gave up 5 bases and J gave up 5 bases; unmatched junction bases: 10. The CDR3 spans 14 residues. Per germline, CDR1 SGHRS and CDR2 YFSETQ. The CDR3 loop is CASSLQTGFDEQYF. CDR3 nucleotides: TGCGCCAGCAGTCTCCAGACAGGGTTTGACGAGCAGTACTTC. The full variable domain, in which reference TRBV5-1 and TRBJ2-7 provide the parts outside the CDR3, is KAGVTQTPRYLIKTRGQQVTLSCSPISGHRSVSWYQQTPGQGLQFLFEYFSETQRNKGNFPGRFSGRQFSNSRSEMNVSTLELGDSALYLCASSLQTGFDEQYFGPGTRLTVT.

The V call is TRBV30, the J call TRBJ2-6; D ambiguous. Trimming took off 7 bases at V and 0 bases at J, with 7 bases between the two ends. The CDR3 length is 13 residues. Germline values: CDR1 GTSNPN, CDR2 SVGIG (reference sequence). As DNA, the CDR3 is TGTGCCTACGATAGCTCTGGGGCCAACGTCCTGACTTTC. Translated, it gives CAYDSSGANVLTF.

The chain recombines TRBV7-3 with TRBJ2-1, with D possibly TRBD2 on 6 matching bases. Germline CDR1 and CDR2: SGHTA and FQGTGA. This CDR3 region has 16 residues. With 1 base removed from V and 4 bases from J, the gap between germline ends came to 14 bases. CDR3: CASSLNWGLPYNEQFF. As DNA, the CDR3 is TGTGCCAGCAGCTTAAACTGGGGACTGCCTTACAATGAGCAGTTCTTC.

V is TRBV10-2 and J is TRBJ2-1; 14 nucleotides agree with TRBD2. The J segment lost 0 bases and the V segment lost 7 bases, leaving 11 bases of the junction unmatched. Germline V gene lookup returns CDR1 WSHSY and CDR2 SAAADI. The CDR3 covers 19 residues. Here the CDR3 reads CASTARGGLAGGSYNEQFF. In DNA, the CDR3 is TGCGCCAGCACCGCACGAGGTGGACTAGCGGGGGGCTCCTACAATGAGCAGTTCTTC.

This clone appeared a single time. The V gene is TRBV5-5, the J gene TRBJ1-5, with TRBD1 matching over 11 bases. Germline loops: CDR1 SGHKS, CDR2 YYEKEE (reference sequence). CDR3 length: 14 amino acids. The J segment lost 6 bases and the V segment lost 4 bases, leaving 3 bases of the junction unmatched. The CDR3 sequence is CASSLGTGGQPQHF. In nucleotides, the CDR3 is TGTGCCAGCAGCCTCGGGACAGGGGGTCAGCCCCAGCATTTT.

This chain joins TRBV5-4 and TRBJ2-1; no clear D gene. The germline CDR1 and CDR2 sequences are SGHNT and YYREEE (reference sequence). CDR3 size: 13 residues. Trimming stripped 0 bases from V and 0 bases from J, with 1 base between. CDR3 loop: CASSLGSYNEQFF. CDR3 nucleotide sequence: TGTGCCAGCAGCTTGGGCTCCTACAATGAGCAGTTCTTC. Looking up the rest from reference TRBV5-4 and TRBJ2-1 gives the full variable domain: ETGVTQSPTHLIKTRGQQVTLRCSSQSGHNTVSWYQQALGQGPQFIFQYYREEENGRGNFPPRFSGLQFPNYSSELNVNALELDDSALYLCASSLGSYNEQFFGPGTRLTVL.

The V gene is TRBV19, the J gene TRBJ1-5; D gene unclear. V was pared by 5 bases and J by 0 bases, with 5 bases between. Germline V lookup: CDR1 LNHDA, CDR2 SQIVND (reference sequence). The CDR3 spans 13 residues. The CDR3 region has the DNA TGTGCCAGTAGTTGGGGTAGCAATCAGCCCCAGCATTTT. It specifies CASSWGSNQPQHF.

The chain employs TRBV29-1 and TRBJ2-3; D not resolved. The CDR3 extends over 12 amino acids. Germline CDR1 is SQVTM and CDR2 is ANQGSEA. The ends were cut back, 6 bases at V and 2 bases at J, with 9 bases in the middle. CDR3 sequence: CSVDGSTDTQYF. In DNA form, the CDR3 reads TGCAGCGTAGACGGCTCCACAGATACGCAGTATTTT.

V usage is TRBV18 and J usage is TRBJ2-2; D might be TRBD1 or TRBD2, each matching 5 bases. The CDR3 sequence is 13 residues long. The germline V and J ends were trimmed by 8 bases and 4 bases, with 11 bases remaining between them. Germline V gene data show CDR1 as KGHSH and CDR2 as LQKENI. The CDR3 nucleotides are TGTGCCAGCCCCCGGGACCTCACCGGGGAGCTGTTTTTT. This codes for CASPRDLTGELFF.

The J gene is TRBJ1-1, the V gene TRBV20-1; D ambiguous. This CDR3 is built from 11 residues. Germline-derived CDR1 and CDR2 are DFQATT and SNEGSKA (reference sequence). The V gene lost 3 bases and the J gene lost 7 bases, with 9 bases spanning the gap. This CDR3 reads CSASLVGEAFF. The DNA for the CDR3 is TGCAGTGCTAGTTTGGTGGGTGAAGCTTTCTTT.

V gene TRBV7-3 combines with J gene TRBJ2-3; D possibly corresponds to TRBD1 (6 bases). The germline V and J ends were trimmed by 5 bases and 0 bases, with 9 bases remaining between them. Germline CDR1 reads SGHTA; CDR2 reads FQGTGA. This CDR3 comprises 14 residues. Here the CDR3 DNA reads TGTGCCAGCAGCCCGGGACATAGCACAGATACGCAGTATTTT. It codes for CASSPGHSTDTQYF.

This rearrangement joins TRBV2 to TRBJ1-6; D is ambiguous. Trimming took 8 bases from V and 9 from J, leaving 14 bases between them. The CDR3 contains 13 residues. The V gene's germline CDR1 is SNHLY and CDR2 FYNNEI. CDR3 amino acids: CASCGPRGSPLHF. CDR3 coding DNA: TGTGCCAGCTGCGGACCCCGGGGTTCACCCCTCCACTTT. Full variable domain (outside the CDR3, taken from reference TRBV2 and TRBJ1-6): EPEVTQTPSHQVTQMGQEVILRCVPISNHLYFYWYRQILGQKVEFLVSFYNNEISEKSEIFDDQFSVERPDGSNFTLKIRSTKLEDSAMYFCASCGPRGSPLHFGNGTRLTVT.

This clone was counted between two and nine times. The gene calls are TRBV7-6 and TRBJ2-1; tentative D call: TRBD2 (5 bases). V was pared by 5 bases and J by 9 bases, with 17 bases between. Germline V gene lookup returns CDR1 SGHVS and CDR2 FNYEAQ. The CDR3 is 14 amino acids. The CDR3 region has the DNA TGTGCCAGCAGCGTTTCGTTCCGGGGTAGTGAGCAGTTCTTC. Its translation: CASSVSFRGSEQFF.

The chain links TRBV11-2 to TRBJ2-1; D possibly corresponds to TRBD1 (6 bases). The CDR3 covers 15 residues. The V end lost 2 bases, the J end lost 2 bases, and 10 bases lay between the germline ends. The V gene's germline CDR1 is SGHAT and CDR2 FQNNGV. The CDR3 nucleotides read TGTGCCAGCAGCTTAACAGGGTGGGCCTACAATGAGCAGTTCTTC. It encodes CASSLTGWAYNEQFF.